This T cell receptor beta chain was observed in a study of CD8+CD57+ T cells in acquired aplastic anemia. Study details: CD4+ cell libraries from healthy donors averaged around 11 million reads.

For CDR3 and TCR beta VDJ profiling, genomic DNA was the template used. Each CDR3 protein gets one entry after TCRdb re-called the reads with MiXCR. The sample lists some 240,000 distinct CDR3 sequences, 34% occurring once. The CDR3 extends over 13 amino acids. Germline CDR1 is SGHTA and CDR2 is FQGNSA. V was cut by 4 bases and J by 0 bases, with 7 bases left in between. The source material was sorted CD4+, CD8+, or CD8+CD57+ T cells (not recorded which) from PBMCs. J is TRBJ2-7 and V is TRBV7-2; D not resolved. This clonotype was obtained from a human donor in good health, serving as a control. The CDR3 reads CASSSSNSYEQYF. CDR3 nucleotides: TGTGCCAGCAGCTCCAGCAACTCCTACGAGCAGTACTTC.